The rows below give T cell receptor beta chains drawn from one sample of a study of blood T cell repertoires in COVID-19. TCRdb's copy holds only in-frame clones and misses some; the assay was immunoSEQ multiplex PCR. Among roughly 350,000 clones listed, around nine tenths were seen once. The source material was peripheral blood. These receptors all come from a woman aged 70-85 years with COVID-19, enrolled during active disease. CDR3s include the opening cysteine and the closing phenylalanine or tryptophan. Each record gives: D gene, V gene, J gene, clone size, CDR3 DNA, CDR3 protein. The D gene is left open where the match is weak. For some rows the clone size is stated as once, few or many, or as a class when expanded; others skip it.

D: TRBD1
V: TRBV7-6
J: TRBJ2-3
size: -
DNA: TGTGCCAGCAGCTTGACAGGGTTTGGGGTCACAGATACGCAGTATTTT
CDR3: CASSLTGFGVTDTQYF

D: -
V: TRBV12-3/TRBV12-4
J: TRBJ1-2
size: -
DNA: TGTGCCAGCAGTTTAGCAGGGGACTATGGCTACACCTTC
CDR3: CASSLAGDYGYTF

D: -
V: TRBV28
J: TRBJ1-1
size: -
DNA: TGTGCCACCCCGTGGCAGGTGAACACTGAAGCTTTCTTT
CDR3: CATPWQVNTEAFF

D: TRBD1
V: TRBV18
J: TRBJ1-2
size: -
DNA: TGTGCCAGCTCACCGGAAGGGACAGGGACCTATGGCTACACCTTC
CDR3: CASSPEGTGTYGYTF

D: TRBD1
V: TRBV30
J: TRBJ1-2
size: -
DNA: TGTGCCTGGACCACAGGGGGCTATGGCTACACCTTC
CDR3: CAWTTGGYGYTF

D: TRBD1
V: TRBV5-1
J: TRBJ1-4
size: -
DNA: TGCGCCAGCAGCGACGCTCGAGGGGACAGGGGTATTGAAAAACTGTTTTTT
CDR3: CASSDARGDRGIEKLFF

D: TRBD1
V: TRBV4-2
J: TRBJ2-3
size: -
DNA: TGTGCCAGCAGCCAAGCGACAGGGCCCCGGGATACGCAGTATTTT
CDR3: CASSQATGPRDTQYF

D: -
V: TRBV2
J: TRBJ2-7
size: -
DNA: TGTGCCAGCAGGGTGACTTCCTCCTACGAGCAGTACTTC
CDR3: CASRVTSSYEQYF

D: -
V: TRBV5-1
J: TRBJ1-4
size: -
DNA: TGCGCCAGCAGCTTGGCTCCTAATGAAAAACTGTTTTTT
CDR3: CASSLAPNEKLFF

D: -
V: TRBV2
J: TRBJ2-7
size: -
DNA: TGTGCCAGCAGGCGGGAACAGGGGATGGACATCTACGAGCAGTACTTC
CDR3: CASRREQGMDIYEQYF

D: -
V: TRBV10-2
J: TRBJ1-1
size: -
DNA: TGCGCCAGCAGTGGACAGGAGAACACTGAAGCTTTCTTT
CDR3: CASSGQENTEAFF

D: -
V: TRBV2
J: TRBJ2-3
size: few
DNA: TGTGCCAGGTCGGGCGGGCGGGGTACTAGCACAGATACGCAGTATTTT
CDR3: CARSGGRGTSTDTQYF

D: -
V: TRBV27
J: TRBJ1-2
size: -
DNA: TGTGCCAGCAGATCCCCGATTCGAGGGTTCTATGGCTACACCTTC
CDR3: CASRSPIRGFYGYTF

D: TRBD1
V: TRBV2
J: TRBJ1-5
size: -
DNA: TGTGCCAGCAGCGGGACAGGGGCCTTGAGGCCCCAGCATTTT
CDR3: CASSGTGALRPQHF

D: TRBD2
V: TRBV5-1
J: TRBJ2-2
size: -
DNA: TGCGCCAGCAGGAGCAATAGCGGGGGGCCCGGGACCGGGGAGCTGTTTTTT
CDR3: CASRSNSGGPGTGELFF

D: TRBD1
V: TRBV24-1
J: TRBJ1-2
size: once
DNA: TGTGCCACCAGTGACTCTGGACAGGGGACTGGCGGCTACACCTTC
CDR3: CATSDSGQGTGGYTF

D: TRBD1
V: TRBV7-9
J: TRBJ1-4
size: once
DNA: TGTGCCAGCCGACAGGGAGCCGAAAAACTGTTTTTT
CDR3: CASRQGAEKLFF

D: -
V: TRBV6-6
J: TRBJ1-3
size: -
DNA: TGTGCCAGCAGTTACTCGACAGGTAGCTCTGGAAACACCATATATTTT
CDR3: CASSYSTGSSGNTIYF

D: -
V: TRBV3-1/TRBV3-2
J: TRBJ2-1
size: -
DNA: TGTGCCAGCAGCCAAGGCCTCCCGGGTGAGCAGTTCTTC
CDR3: CASSQGLPGEQFF

D: -
V: TRBV12-3/TRBV12-4
J: TRBJ2-3
size: -
DNA: TGTGCCAGCGCCCTCGAGGGTCAAGATACGCAGTATTTT
CDR3: CASALEGQDTQYF

D: TRBD1
V: TRBV7-2
J: TRBJ2-1
size: few
DNA: TGTGCCAGCAGCTCCTCGACAGGGAAGGATGAGCAGTTCTTC
CDR3: CASSSSTGKDEQFF

D: -
V: TRBV19
J: TRBJ1-2
size: -
DNA: TGTGCCAGTAGTATAAGCGCAGGGGAGCATGATGGCTACACCTTC
CDR3: CASSISAGEHDGYTF

D: TRBD2
V: TRBV29-1
J: TRBJ2-5
size: -
DNA: TGCAGCGTTGAAGGCACCAGCGGGGGGGCGAACTTC
CDR3: CSVEGTSGGANF

D: TRBD1
V: TRBV2
J: TRBJ1-1
size: few
DNA: TGTGCCAGCGGGACAGGGACCACTGAAGCTTTCTTT
CDR3: CASGTGTTEAFF

D: -
V: TRBV6-5
J: TRBJ1-2
size: -
DNA: TGTGCCAGCAGTTACACTACGGAAGCGGGCTACACCTTC
CDR3: CASSYTTEAGYTF

D: TRBD1
V: TRBV27
J: TRBJ2-7
size: once
DNA: TGTGCCAGCAGGGGGGGACAGGGGGCCGACGAGCAGTACTTC
CDR3: CASRGGQGADEQYF

D: -
V: TRBV5-8
J: TRBJ2-3
size: -
DNA: TGTGCCAGCAGTTTACAGGGAACCGATCAAGATACGCAGTATTTT
CDR3: CASSLQGTDQDTQYF

D: -
V: TRBV6-6
J: TRBJ2-5
size: -
DNA: TGTGCCAGCGGCGATCCGAGGGAGACCCAGTACTTC
CDR3: CASGDPRETQYF

D: -
V: TRBV11-2
J: TRBJ2-3
size: -
DNA: TGTGCCAGCAGCTTAGCTCCCCTAGATACGCAGTATTTT
CDR3: CASSLAPLDTQYF

D: -
V: TRBV5-1
J: TRBJ1-4
size: -
DNA: TGCGCCAGCAGCGCTTCGCCTCTACAGGCGCGCAATGAAAAACTGTTTTTT
CDR3: CASSASPLQARNEKLFF

D: -
V: TRBV7-9
J: TRBJ1-1
size: -
DNA: TGTGCCAGCAGCCCAGTGACAAACCCTGCTTTCTTT
CDR3: CASSPVTNPAFF

D: TRBD2
V: TRBV7-2
J: TRBJ2-3
size: -
DNA: TGTGCCAGCAGCTTTGTGGGGGGGAGCACAGATACGCAGTATTTT
CDR3: CASSFVGGSTDTQYF

D: -
V: TRBV9
J: TRBJ2-7
size: -
DNA: TGTGCCAGCAGCGTAGGGAGGGGAGACTACGAGCAGTACTTC
CDR3: CASSVGRGDYEQYF